Below are 31 T cell receptor beta chains sequenced from a single sample in a study of blood T cells in healthy people across ages. Sample-barcoded 5' priming and a J-beta primer mix drove a second PCR of 7 to 11 cycles. TCRdb fed the 5' RACE reads into MiXCR, producing one record per CDR3 protein. This sample carries hundreds of thousands of distinct CDR3 sequences, approximately 31% of them seen once, and the ten largest clones take over 15%. Sequencing was done on a sample of blood. The receptors originated from a woman over 75 in good health.

Only a few counts were recorded for this clonotype. This CDR3 is CASSSYGTRGEAFF. The CDR3 bases are TGTGCCAGCAGTTCTTATGGGACGCGGGGAGAAGCTTTCTTT. The chain joins TRBV12-3 or TRBV12-4 to TRBJ1-1, with D maybe TRBD1 (5 bases). The V gene lost 4 bases and the J gene lost 8 bases, with 17 bases spanning the gap. This CDR3 region has 14 residues.

Many counts were recorded for this clonotype. The CDR3 DNA reads TGTGCCAGCAGCTTCTGGACAGGGGCAGCCAAAAACATTCAGTACTTC. Its protein product is CASSFWTGAAKNIQYF. This chain links TRBV7-7 with TRBJ2-4; 9 bases are a match to TRBD1. J gave up 0 bases and V 3 bases, and 3 bases lay outside the gene matches. CDR1 is SSHAT and CDR2 is FNYEAQ in the germline V gene (reference sequence). The CDR3 consists of 16 residues.

This clonotype came up many times. V gene TRBV20-1 combines with J gene TRBJ2-5; unclear D gene. With 6 bases removed from V and 5 bases from J, the gap between germline ends came to 22 bases. This CDR3 region has 15 residues. CDR1 and CDR2 from the germline V gene are DFQATT and SNEGSKA (reference sequence). The CDR3 protein is CSASPGPTLRETQYF. For the CDR3, the DNA is TGCAGTGCAAGCCCCGGACCTACTCTTAGGGAGACCCAGTACTTC.

This clonotype appeared many times. The rearrangement links TRBV7-2 to TRBJ2-1; D call uncertain. The CDR3 contains 13 residues. V was clipped by 4 bases and J by 4 bases, with 8 bases between them. CDR1 is SGHTA, CDR2 FQGNSA, per germline. The CDR3 nucleotides read TGTGCCAGCAGCTCGGAATTGTACAATGAGCAGTTCTTC. Translated: CASSSELYNEQFF.

This clonotype was seen many times. The chain combines TRBV20-1 with TRBJ2-5, with D hard to call. Germline V gene lookup returns CDR1 DFQATT and CDR2 SNEGSKA (reference sequence). V was cut by 5 bases and J by 2 bases, with 12 bases left in between. The CDR3 has 13 amino acids. The CDR3 region has the DNA TGCAGTGCTGCGACCTACTTTCAAGAGACCCAGTACTTC. Residues: CSAATYFQETQYF.

The chain combines TRBV7-2 with TRBJ2-5; D is unresolved. With 2 bases removed from V and 3 bases from J, the gap between germline ends came to 10 bases. In germline, CDR1 is SGHTA, CDR2 FQGNSA. The CDR3 length is 14 residues. The CDR3 nucleotides are TGTGCCAGCAGCTTAAGATTCGGCAAAGAGACCCAGTACTTC. Protein product: CASSLRFGKETQYF.

This clonotype turned up a few times. V gene TRBV4-1 combines with J gene TRBJ2-1, with 9 bases aligning to TRBD2. CDR3 size: 17 residues. V trimming: 0 bases; J trimming: 5 bases; junction bases outside the gene matches: 8. Germline V gene sequence: CDR1 MGHRA, CDR2 YSYEKL. CDR3 region: CASSQDLALAGNNEQFF. The CDR3 DNA follows: TGCGCCAGCAGCCAAGATCTGGCCCTAGCGGGGAACAATGAGCAGTTCTTC.

In its sample, this clonotype was seen a few times. The V and J genes are TRBV7-9 and TRBJ2-5, with TRBD1 matching 7 bases. V dropped 5 bases and J dropped 3; count of bases not matched to a gene: 6. The CDR3 consists of 14 residues. Germline V gene data show CDR1 as SEHNR and CDR2 as FQNEAQ (reference sequence). The CDR3 region has the DNA TGTGCCAGCAGCGAGACAGGGTTAGAAGAGACCCAGTACTTC. This codes for CASSETGLEETQYF. The entire variable domain, with the rest obtained from reference TRBV7-9 and TRBJ2-5, is as follows: DTGVSQNPRHKITKRGQNVTFRCDPISEHNRLYWYRQTLGQGPEFLTYFQNEAQLEKSRLLSDRFSAERPKGSFSTLEIQRTEQGDSAMYLCASSETGLEETQYFGPGTRLLVL.

This chain links TRBV23-1 with TRBJ2-5, with D tentatively TRBD2 (5 bases). TRBV23-1 falls under the ORF class, with uncertain function. There are 14 residues in the CDR3. V was clipped by 2 bases and J by 11 bases, with 18 bases between them. The DNA of the CDR3 is TGCGCCAGCAGTCAAGGCCTCCTACGAAGGGAGCAGTACTTC. It codes for CASSQGLLRREQYF.

V and J are TRBV30 and TRBJ2-7; no reliable D call. V gave up 0 bases and J gave up 9 bases, with 24 bases separating them. Germline-derived CDR1 and CDR2 are GTSNPN and SVGIG (reference sequence). This CDR3 is 16 amino acids long. Here the CDR3 DNA reads TGTGCCTGGAGTGTACCCCCCGACTGGAGTACTCTGGGGCAGTACTTC. Its translation: CAWSVPPDWSTLGQYF.

This clonotype came up a few times. This chain connects TRBV5-1 to TRBJ1-1; D not certain. Trimming took 4 bases from V and 4 from J, leaving 17 bases between them. The CDR3 has 15 residues. Germline values: CDR1 SGHRS, CDR2 YFSETQ. CDR3 DNA: TGCGCCAGCAGCCGGTCATGGGAGATTGGCACTGAAGCTTTCTTT. This codes for CASSRSWEIGTEAFF. Full variable domain (remainder filled in from reference TRBV5-1 and TRBJ1-1): KAGVTQTPRYLIKTRGQQVTLSCSPISGHRSVSWYQQTPGQGLQFLFEYFSETQRNKGNFPGRFSGRQFSNSRSEMNVSTLELGDSALYLCASSRSWEIGTEAFFGQGTRLTVV.

In regard to this clonotype: With a much larger clone just one base away, this may be a read error. This chain uses TRBV3-1 with TRBJ1-5; the D is unclear. V lost 4 bases and J 4 bases, leaving 11 bases between the germline ends. This CDR3 contains 14 residues. Germline CDR1 LGHDT, CDR2 YNNKEL (reference sequence). The CDR3 DNA follows: TGTGCCAGCAGCCGAGGTCGCGGAAATCAGCCCCAGCATTTT. This sequence encodes CASSRGRGNQPQHF.

The CDR3 DNA reads as TGTGCCAGCAGGGCCACGGGTCCCGGGAATTCACCCCTCCACTTT. Translating it yields CASRATGPGNSPLHF. The chain employs TRBV6-5 and TRBJ1-6; D is uncertain. V gave up 6 bases and J gave up 7 bases, with 16 bases separating them. The CDR3 runs to 15 residues. CDR1 MNHEY and CDR2 SVGAGI come from the germline V gene.

This clonotype was counted at least ten times. The V gene is TRBV7-2, the J gene TRBJ2-5, with a tentative D call TRBD2 (6 bases). This CDR3 contains 18 residues. V shed 3 bases and J shed 0 bases, with 20 bases lying between them. Germline lookup yields CDR1 SGHTA and CDR2 FQGNSA. The CDR3 DNA follows: TGTGCCAGCAGCTTTCAGTTGGGAGGCGACCAACACCAAGAGACCCAGTACTTC. Encoded protein: CASSFQLGGDQHQETQYF.

This clonotype was seen repeatedly, ten times or more. Sequence at one end of the junction differs from germline and may be a read error. The genes are TRBV3-1 and TRBJ2-5; 12 nucleotides match TRBD2. This CDR3 comprises 14 residues. Germline CDR1 reads LGHDT; CDR2 reads YNNKEL (reference sequence). Here the CDR3 DNA reads TGTGCCAGCAGCCTGACTAGCGGGGGAGAGAACCAGTACTTC. It encodes CASSLTSGGENQYF.

The CDR3 region is CSAYEGDAKNIQYF. DNA for the CDR3: TGCAGTGCCTATGAAGGGGATGCCAAAAACATTCAGTACTTC. The V call is TRBV20-1, the J call TRBJ2-4; a possible D gene is TRBD1 (5 bases). Trimming took off 6 bases at V and 1 base at J, with 13 bases between the two ends. This CDR3 comprises 14 residues. Germline lookup yields CDR1 DFQATT and CDR2 SNEGSKA (reference sequence).

This clonotype was detected a few times. Since a much larger clone is just one base distant, this may be a read error. This chain connects TRBV7-2 to TRBJ2-1, with D uncertain. The DNA end is a closer match to TRBJ2-7, so the J assignment may be wrong. CDR3 length: 16 amino acids. Per germline, CDR1 SGHTA and CDR2 FQGNSA. The CDR3 protein is CASSQVWGTVYNEQYF. In DNA form, the CDR3 reads TGTGCCAGCAGTCAAGTATGGGGAACAGTGTACAATGAGCAGTACTTC.

There are many counts of this clonotype. CDR3 loop: CSAETPAGLNYGYTF. The CDR3 nucleotides read TGCAGTGCTGAGACGCCGGCAGGCCTTAACTATGGCTACACCTTC. The chain uses TRBV20-1 and TRBJ1-2; no reliable D call. There are 15 residues in the CDR3. CDR1 and CDR2 from the germline V gene are DFQATT and SNEGSKA (reference sequence). The ends were cut back, 5 bases at V and 1 base at J, with 17 bases in the middle.

The V gene is TRBV28, the J gene TRBJ2-1; D is perhaps TRBD1 (6 bases). CDR1 and CDR2 (germline): MDHEN, SYDVKM. The V gene lost 3 bases and the J gene lost 5 bases, with 17 bases spanning the gap. CDR3 size: 16 residues. The CDR3 nucleotides are TGTGCCAGCAGTTTGCCTCCCCGGGACAAGGACAATGAGCAGTTCTTC. It is translated as CASSLPPRDKDNEQFF.

This clonotype was picked up many times. The V call is TRBV7-3, the J call TRBJ2-1; TRBD2 matches at 10 bases. Germline CDR1 is SGHTA and CDR2 is FQGTGA. J was trimmed by 0 bases and V by 5 bases; bases with no gene match: 7. The CDR3 has 17 amino acids. The DNA for the CDR3 is TGTGCCAGCAGCCCATTTAGCGGGGGGCGCTCCTACAATGAGCAGTTCTTC. Encoded protein: CASSPFSGGRSYNEQFF.

The chain combines TRBV6-4 with TRBJ1-2, with 7 bases identical to TRBD1. Per the germline V gene, CDR1 is MRHNA and CDR2 is SNTAGT. The CDR3 covers 13 residues. V lost 4 bases to trimming and J lost 7 bases; unmatched junction nucleotides: 6. As DNA, the CDR3 is TGTGCCAGCAGTGCGGCAGGGGGACTTGGCTACACCTTC. It yields the protein CASSAAGGLGYTF.

This clonotype has ten or more counts. The V gene is TRBV20-1, the J gene TRBJ2-1, with D tentatively TRBD1 (6 bases). V was clipped by 8 bases and J by 12 bases, with 17 bases between them. CDR3 size: 11 residues. The germline V gene encodes CDR1 DFQATT and CDR2 SNEGSKA (reference sequence). Written as DNA, the CDR3 is TGCAGTCCAACTGGACAGAAGGGGCAGTTCTTC. Residues: CSPTGQKGQFF.

CDR3 bases: TGCAGTGCTAGTGATGCTAGCGGGAGAACCTACAATGAGCAGTTCTTC. Protein product: CSASDASGRTYNEQFF. The chain recombines TRBV20-1 with TRBJ2-1, with 10 positions matching TRBD2. The CDR3 has 16 amino acids. With 3 bases clipped from V and 2 bases from J, the junction kept 7 bases outside the gene matches. CDR1 is DFQATT and CDR2 is SNEGSKA in the germline V gene (reference sequence).

The chain employs TRBV12-3 or TRBV12-4 and TRBJ2-3, with TRBD2 matching 11 bases. The CDR3 contains 15 residues. V was clipped by 5 bases and J by 2 bases; unmatched bases: 3. CDR3 coding DNA: TGTGCCAGCAGTGTTAGCGGGAGGGTCACAGATACGCAGTATTTT. Residues: CASSVSGRVTDTQYF.

This clonotype was counted between two and nine times. This may come from a read error, since a much larger clone is one base off. The chain links TRBV7-9 to TRBJ2-1; tentatively, D is TRBD1 (5 bases). This CDR3 is built from 16 residues. The germline V gene encodes CDR1 SEHNR and CDR2 FQNEAQ (reference sequence). The CDR3 here is CAGSLGVGLENNEQFF. As DNA, the CDR3 is TGTGCCGGCAGCTTAGGGGTAGGGCTCGAGAACAATGAGCAGTTCTTC.

This clonotype has ten or more counts. One base away lies a much larger clone, so this may be a sequencing read error. This sequence joins TRBV20-1 and TRBJ1-4, with D maybe TRBD1 (5 bases). CDR3 size: 16 residues. CDR1 and CDR2 (germline): DFQATT, SNEGSKA (reference sequence). The CDR3 spells CSARDRGGPTNEKRFF. The DNA for the CDR3 is TGCAGTGCTAGAGATAGGGGAGGTCCAACTAATGAAAAACGGTTTTTT.

This chain joins TRBV5-5 and TRBJ2-2, with D perhaps TRBD1 (5 bases). The germline V and J ends were trimmed by 4 bases and 7 bases, with 17 bases remaining between them. Germline loops: CDR1 SGHKS, CDR2 YYEKEE (reference sequence). CDR3 length equals 15 residues. The CDR3 DNA follows: TGTGCCAGCAGCGCCGACAGCGTTCTCCACGGGGAGCTGTTTTTT. As protein: CASSADSVLHGELFF.

The chain uses TRBV11-2 and TRBJ2-3, with 8 bases lining up with TRBD2. V lost 5 bases to trimming and J lost 2 bases; unmatched junction nucleotides: 9. The CDR3 runs to 16 residues. CDR1 is SGHAT and CDR2 is FQNNGV in the germline V gene. CDR3 loop: CASSPGGGGITDTQYF. CDR3 sequence (DNA): TGTGCCAGCAGCCCCGGGGGCGGGGGGATCACAGATACGCAGTATTTT.

This clonotype was picked up a small number of times. The chain carries TRBV29-1 and TRBJ1-3; no definite D call. The CDR3 contains 13 residues. Germline V gene lookup returns CDR1 SQVTM and CDR2 ANQGSEA. The V gene lost 4 bases and the J gene lost 0 bases, with 7 bases spanning the gap. CDR3 DNA: TGCAGCGTTGCTTACAGCTCTGGAAACACCATATATTTT. Encoded protein: CSVAYSSGNTIYF.

This sequence joins TRBV15 and TRBJ2-2; possibly TRBD1 for D (6 bases). This CDR3 comprises 14 residues. Germline V lookup: CDR1 LNHNV, CDR2 YYDKDF (reference sequence). V was cut by 8 bases and J by 5 bases, with 15 bases left in between. In DNA form, the CDR3 reads TGTGCCACCGCACCAGGGGATGCGACCGGGGAGCTGTTTTTT. It specifies CATAPGDATGELFF.

Ten or more counts support this clonotype. The CDR3 loop reads CASSLNVLTF. The CDR3 nucleotides are TGTGCCAGCAGCTTAAACGTCCTGACTTTC. The J gene is TRBJ2-6, the V gene TRBV7-9; unclear D gene. Germline values: CDR1 SEHNR, CDR2 FQNEAQ (reference sequence). Trimming shortened V by 2 bases and J by 10 bases, and 0 bases separated the two germline ends. CDR3 length: 10 amino acids.